This TCR beta chain is from a study of T cell responses to AZD1222 COVID-19 vaccine. The repertoire was sequenced with immunoSEQ multiplex PCR; TCRdb's copy has only in-frame clones and lacks some. The sample consists of 95,000 to 100,000 clones, around 87% of them appearing once. A few counts support this clone. The antigen is not known. The CDR3 contains 13 residues. Trimming removed 4 bases at V and 4 bases at J, with 11 bases between. Germline V gene sequence: CDR1 SGHKS, CDR2 YYEKEE (reference sequence). Second-dose timings of about 4 or about 12 weeks were pooled. General study points: White British people made up most donors, females outnumbered males, and clonal diversity was possibly underestimated. Close to half of all spike-specific TCRs reportedly target regions of the variants that are unmutated. Receipt of two AZD1222 doses was followed by a rise in Spike-specific TCR breadth and depth.

The rearrangement uses TRBV5-5 and TRBJ1-1; tentatively, D is TRBD1 (5 bases). This clonotype was obtained from an adult who received the AZD1222 COVID-19 vaccine. Source: peripheral blood, taken 28 days after the second AZD1222 dose. CDR3 residues: CASSRRVGTEAFF. CDR3 nucleotides: TGTGCCAGCAGCCGCAGGGTTGGCACTGAAGCTTTCTTT. Variable domain in full (rest from reference TRBV5-5 and TRBJ1-1): DAGVTQSPTHLIKTRGQQVTLRCSPISGHKSVSWYQQVLGQGPQFIFQYYEKEERGRGNFPDRFSARQFPNYSSELNVNALLLGDSALYLCASSRRVGTEAFFGQGTRLTVV.